This record looks at one TCR beta chain sequence and its context. The data stem from a study of shared clonotypes between healthy human individuals. Study-wide context: Samples came from a couple of female and a few male donors aged 18 to 49.

Every one of the donors was a Caucasian adult that lived in Nashville, Tennessee. This CDR3 contains 15 residues. After removal of 7 bases from V and 0 bases from J, the junction contained 6 bases not matched to a gene. From germline, CDR1 is SGHRS and CDR2 YFSETQ. Per the original data handling: Because ImmunoSEQ provided only junction sequences with no quality scores, the filtering differed. Data came from immunoSEQ multiplex PCR; TCRdb stores just in-frame clones and leaves some out. V and J calls and clone size are copied from that table; D and trimming were computed from the DNA. In the table there are about 460,000 clones, 77% of which are singletons.

This clonotype was sampled from a woman aged 40 to 50 in good health. Some clones in this sample may be carry-over from other donors' samples. Sequenced sample: PBMCs. The chain combines TRBV5-1 with TRBJ1-4; 7 bases align to TRBD1. CDR3 amino acids: CASQGQGATNEKLFF. In nucleotides, the CDR3 is TGCGCCAGCCAAGGCCAGGGGGCAACTAATGAAAAACTGTTTTTT.